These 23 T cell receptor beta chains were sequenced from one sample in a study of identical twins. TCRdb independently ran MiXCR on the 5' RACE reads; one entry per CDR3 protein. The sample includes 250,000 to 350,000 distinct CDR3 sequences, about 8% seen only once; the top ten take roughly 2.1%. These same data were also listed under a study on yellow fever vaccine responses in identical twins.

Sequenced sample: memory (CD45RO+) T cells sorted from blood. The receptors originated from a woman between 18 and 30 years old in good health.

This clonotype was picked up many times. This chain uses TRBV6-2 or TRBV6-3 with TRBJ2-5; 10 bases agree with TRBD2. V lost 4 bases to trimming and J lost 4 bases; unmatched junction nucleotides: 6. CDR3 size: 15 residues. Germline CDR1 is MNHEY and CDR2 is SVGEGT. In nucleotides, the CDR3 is TGTGCCAGCAGTTCCCAGGGACTAGCGTCAGAGACCCAGTACTTC. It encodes CASSSQGLASETQYF.

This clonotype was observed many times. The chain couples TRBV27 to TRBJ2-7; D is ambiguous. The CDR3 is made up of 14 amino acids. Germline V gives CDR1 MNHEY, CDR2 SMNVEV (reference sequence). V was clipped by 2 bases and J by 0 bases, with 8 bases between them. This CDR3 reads CASSLVDNSYEQYF. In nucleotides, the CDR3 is TGTGCCAGCAGTTTAGTCGACAACTCCTACGAGCAGTACTTC.

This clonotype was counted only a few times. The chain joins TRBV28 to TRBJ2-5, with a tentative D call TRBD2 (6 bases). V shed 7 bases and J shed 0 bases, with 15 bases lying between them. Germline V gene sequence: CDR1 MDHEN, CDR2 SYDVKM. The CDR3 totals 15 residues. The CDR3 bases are TGTGCCAGCACAATGGCGGGGCTGTACCAAGAGACCCAGTACTTC. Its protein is CASTMAGLYQETQYF.

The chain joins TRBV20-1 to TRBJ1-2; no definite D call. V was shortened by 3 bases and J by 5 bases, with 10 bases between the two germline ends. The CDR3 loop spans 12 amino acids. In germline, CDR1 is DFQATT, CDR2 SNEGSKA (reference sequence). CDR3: CSARVGPYGYTF. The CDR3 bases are TGCAGTGCTAGGGTTGGACCTTATGGCTACACCTTC.

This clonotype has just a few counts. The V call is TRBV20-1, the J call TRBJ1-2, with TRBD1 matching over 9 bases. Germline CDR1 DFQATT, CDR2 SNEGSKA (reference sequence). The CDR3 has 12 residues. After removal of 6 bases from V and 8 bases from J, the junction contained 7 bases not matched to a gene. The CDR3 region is CSAGGQGQGYTF. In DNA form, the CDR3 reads TGCAGTGCCGGCGGACAGGGGCAAGGCTACACCTTC.

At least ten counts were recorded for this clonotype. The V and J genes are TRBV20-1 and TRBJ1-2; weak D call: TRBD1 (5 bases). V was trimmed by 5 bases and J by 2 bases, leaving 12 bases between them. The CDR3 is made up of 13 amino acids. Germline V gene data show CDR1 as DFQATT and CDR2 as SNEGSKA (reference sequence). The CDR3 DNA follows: TGCAGTGCTCCAGGGTCGGGGAACTATGGCTACACCTTC. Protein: CSAPGSGNYGYTF.

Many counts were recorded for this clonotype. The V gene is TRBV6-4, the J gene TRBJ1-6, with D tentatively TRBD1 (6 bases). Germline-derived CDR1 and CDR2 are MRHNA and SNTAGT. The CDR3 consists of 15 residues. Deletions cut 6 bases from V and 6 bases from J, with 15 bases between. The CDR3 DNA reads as TGTGCCAGCAGGACGGGGGCAGGGGTTAATTCACCCCTCCACTTT. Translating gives CASRTGAGVNSPLHF.

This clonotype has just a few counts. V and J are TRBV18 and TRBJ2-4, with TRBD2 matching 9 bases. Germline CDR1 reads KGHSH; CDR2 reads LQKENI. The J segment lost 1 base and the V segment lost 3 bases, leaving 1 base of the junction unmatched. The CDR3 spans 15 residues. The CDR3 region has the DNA TGTGCCAGCTCACCGAGCGGGAGGGCCAAAAACATTCAGTACTTC. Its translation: CASSPSGRAKNIQYF.

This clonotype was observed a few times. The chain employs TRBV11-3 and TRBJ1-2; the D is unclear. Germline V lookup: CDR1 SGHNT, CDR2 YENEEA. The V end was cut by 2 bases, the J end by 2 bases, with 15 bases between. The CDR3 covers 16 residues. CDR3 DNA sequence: TGTGCCAGCAGCTTAAGGATAAAGGAGAAGAACTATGGCTACACCTTC. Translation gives CASSLRIKEKNYGYTF.

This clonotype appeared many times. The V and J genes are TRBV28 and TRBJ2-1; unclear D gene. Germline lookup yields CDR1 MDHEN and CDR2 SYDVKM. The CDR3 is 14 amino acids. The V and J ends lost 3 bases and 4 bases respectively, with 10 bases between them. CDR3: CASSLADHYNEQFF. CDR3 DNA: TGTGCCAGCAGTTTGGCAGACCATTACAATGAGCAGTTCTTC.

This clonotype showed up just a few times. The CDR3 loop is CASGQANTGELFF. DNA of the CDR3: TGTGCTAGTGGTCAGGCGAACACCGGGGAGCTGTTTTTT. The chain has TRBV12-5 and TRBJ2-2; D unclear. V dropped 5 bases and J dropped 0 bases, with 4 bases sitting between them. Germline loops: CDR1 LGHNT, CDR2 FRNRAP. The CDR3 sequence is 13 residues long.

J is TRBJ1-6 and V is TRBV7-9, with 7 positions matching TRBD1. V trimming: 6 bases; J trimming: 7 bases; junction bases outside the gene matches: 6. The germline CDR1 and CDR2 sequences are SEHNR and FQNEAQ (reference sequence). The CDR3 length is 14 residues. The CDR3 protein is CASRPQGTNSPLHF. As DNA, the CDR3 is TGTGCCAGCAGACCACAGGGGACCAATTCACCCCTCCACTTT.

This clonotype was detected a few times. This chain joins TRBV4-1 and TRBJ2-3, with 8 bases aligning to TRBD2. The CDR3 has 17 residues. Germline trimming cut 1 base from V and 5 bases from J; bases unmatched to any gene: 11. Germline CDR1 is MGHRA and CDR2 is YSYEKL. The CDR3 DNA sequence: TGCGCCAGCAGCCAAGCGAAGGGCGGGGGGACGAGAGATACGCAGTATTTT. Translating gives CASSQAKGGGTRDTQYF.

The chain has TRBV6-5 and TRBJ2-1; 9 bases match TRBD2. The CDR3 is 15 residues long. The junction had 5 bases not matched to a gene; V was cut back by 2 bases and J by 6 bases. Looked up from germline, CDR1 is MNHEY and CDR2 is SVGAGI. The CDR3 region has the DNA TGTGCCAGCAGTTACCCCGCGGGAGGGCCCAATGAGCAGTTCTTC. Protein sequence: CASSYPAGGPNEQFF.

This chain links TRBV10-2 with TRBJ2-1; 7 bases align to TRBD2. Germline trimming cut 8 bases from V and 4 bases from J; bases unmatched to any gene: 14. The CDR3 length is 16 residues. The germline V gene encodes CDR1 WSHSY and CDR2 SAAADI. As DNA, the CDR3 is TGCGCCAGCGGGGGAGCGGGGACCAAATCTTACAATGAGCAGTTCTTC. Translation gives CASGGAGTKSYNEQFF.

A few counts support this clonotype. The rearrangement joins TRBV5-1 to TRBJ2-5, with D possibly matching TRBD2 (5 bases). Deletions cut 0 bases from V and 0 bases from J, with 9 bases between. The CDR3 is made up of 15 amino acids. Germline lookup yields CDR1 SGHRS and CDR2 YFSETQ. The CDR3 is CASSLVRAYQETQYF. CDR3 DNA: TGCGCCAGCAGCTTGGTGAGGGCGTACCAAGAGACCCAGTACTTC. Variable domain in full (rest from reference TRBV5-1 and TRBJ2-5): KAGVTQTPRYLIKTRGQQVTLSCSPISGHRSVSWYQQTPGQGLQFLFEYFSETQRNKGNFPGRFSGRQFSNSRSEMNVSTLELGDSALYLCASSLVRAYQETQYFGPGTRLLVL.

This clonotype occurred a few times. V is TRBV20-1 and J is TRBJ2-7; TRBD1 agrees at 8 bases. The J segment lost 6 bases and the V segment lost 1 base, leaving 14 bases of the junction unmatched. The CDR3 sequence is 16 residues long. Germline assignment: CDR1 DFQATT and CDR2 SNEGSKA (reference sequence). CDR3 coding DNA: TGCAGTGCTAGAGCGCCCCAACAGGGGGAAAGCGCCGAGCAGTACTTC. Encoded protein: CSARAPQQGESAEQYF.

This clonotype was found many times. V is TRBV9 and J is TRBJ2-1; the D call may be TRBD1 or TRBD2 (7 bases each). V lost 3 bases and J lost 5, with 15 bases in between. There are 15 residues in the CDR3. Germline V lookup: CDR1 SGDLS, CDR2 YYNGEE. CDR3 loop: CASSARQGLNNEQFF. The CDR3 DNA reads TGTGCCAGCAGCGCCCGACAGGGACTAAACAATGAGCAGTTCTTC. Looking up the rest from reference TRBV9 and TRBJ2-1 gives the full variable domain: DSGVTQTPKHLITATGQRVTLRCSPRSGDLSVYWYQQSLDQGLQFLIQYYNGEERAKGNILERFSAQQFPDLHSELNLSSLELGDSALYFCASSARQGLNNEQFFGPGTRLTVL.

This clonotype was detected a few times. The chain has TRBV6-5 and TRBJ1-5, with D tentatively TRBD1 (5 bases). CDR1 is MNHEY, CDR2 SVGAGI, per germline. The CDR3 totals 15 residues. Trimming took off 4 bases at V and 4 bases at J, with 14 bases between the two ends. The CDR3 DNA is TGTGCCAGCAGTTTATCGGGGGTAGGGAATCAGCCCCAGCATTTT. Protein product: CASSLSGVGNQPQHF.

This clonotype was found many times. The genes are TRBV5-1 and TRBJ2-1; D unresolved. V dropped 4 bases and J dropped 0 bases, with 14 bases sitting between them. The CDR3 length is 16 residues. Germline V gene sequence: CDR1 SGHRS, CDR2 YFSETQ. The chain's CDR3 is CASSGLSKSSYNEQFF. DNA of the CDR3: TGCGCCAGCAGCGGGTTGTCCAAGAGCTCCTACAATGAGCAGTTCTTC.

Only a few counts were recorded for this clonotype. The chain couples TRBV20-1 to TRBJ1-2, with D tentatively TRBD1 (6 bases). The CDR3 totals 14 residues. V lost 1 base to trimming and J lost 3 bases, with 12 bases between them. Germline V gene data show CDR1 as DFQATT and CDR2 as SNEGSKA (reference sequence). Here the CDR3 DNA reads TGCAGTGCTAGAGTGGACAGTGCCGACTATGGCTACACCTTC. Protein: CSARVDSADYGYTF.

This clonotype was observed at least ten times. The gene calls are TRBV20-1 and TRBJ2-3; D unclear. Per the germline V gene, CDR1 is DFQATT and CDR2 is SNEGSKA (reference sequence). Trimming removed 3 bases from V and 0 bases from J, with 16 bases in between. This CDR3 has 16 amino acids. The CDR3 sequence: CSASKHSLTSTDTQYF. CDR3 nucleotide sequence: TGCAGTGCTAGTAAGCACTCCCTAACCAGCACAGATACGCAGTATTTT.

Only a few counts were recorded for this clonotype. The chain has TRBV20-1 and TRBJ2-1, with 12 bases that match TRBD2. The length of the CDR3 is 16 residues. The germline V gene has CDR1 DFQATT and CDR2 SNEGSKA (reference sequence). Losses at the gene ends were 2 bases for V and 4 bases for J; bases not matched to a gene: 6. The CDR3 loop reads CSARLAGGPGYNEQFF. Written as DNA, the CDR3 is TGCAGTGCTAGACTAGCGGGAGGGCCGGGGTACAATGAGCAGTTCTTC.